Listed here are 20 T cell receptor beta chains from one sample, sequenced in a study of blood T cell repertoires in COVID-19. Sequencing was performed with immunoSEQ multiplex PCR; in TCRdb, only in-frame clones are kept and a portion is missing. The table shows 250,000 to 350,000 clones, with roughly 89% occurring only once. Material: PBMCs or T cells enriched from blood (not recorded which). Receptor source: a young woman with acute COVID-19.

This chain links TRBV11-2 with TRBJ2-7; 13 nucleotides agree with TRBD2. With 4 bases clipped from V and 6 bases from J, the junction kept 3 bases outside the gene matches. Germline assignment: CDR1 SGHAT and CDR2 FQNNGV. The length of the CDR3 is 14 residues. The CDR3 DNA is TGTGCCAGCAGCTCCGGGACTAGCGGGATCGAGCAGTACTTC. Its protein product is CASSSGTSGIEQYF.

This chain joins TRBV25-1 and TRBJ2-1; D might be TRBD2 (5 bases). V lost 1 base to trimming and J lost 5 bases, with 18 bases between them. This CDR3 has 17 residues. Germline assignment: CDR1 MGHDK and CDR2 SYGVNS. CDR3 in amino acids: CASSEFRSERVHNEQFF. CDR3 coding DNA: TGTGCCAGCAGTGAATTCCGGTCCGAGAGGGTCCACAATGAGCAGTTCTTC.

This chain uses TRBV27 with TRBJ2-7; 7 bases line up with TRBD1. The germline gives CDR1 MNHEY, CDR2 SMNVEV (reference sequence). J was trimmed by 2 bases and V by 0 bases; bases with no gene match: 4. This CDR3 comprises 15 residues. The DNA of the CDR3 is TGTGCCAGCAGTTTATCAGGGGGCAGCACCTACGAGCAGTACTTC. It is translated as CASSLSGGSTYEQYF.

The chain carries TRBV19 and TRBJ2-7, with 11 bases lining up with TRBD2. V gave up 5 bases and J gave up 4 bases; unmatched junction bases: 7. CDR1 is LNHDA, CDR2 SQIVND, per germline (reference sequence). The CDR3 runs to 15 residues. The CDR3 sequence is CASSPVAGGPYEQYF. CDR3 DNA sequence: TGTGCCAGTAGTCCCGTAGCGGGAGGGCCGTACGAGCAGTACTTC.

The CDR3 DNA reads TGTGCCAGCAGTGCAGCGGGACAGGGGGCCGAATATAGCAATCAGCCCCAGCATTTT. Amino acids: CASSAAGQGAEYSNQPQHF. The rearrangement joins TRBV28 to TRBJ1-5; 12 bases are shared with TRBD1. V dropped 5 bases and J dropped 0; count of bases not matched to a gene: 11. This CDR3 has 19 amino acids. Germline CDR1 MDHEN, CDR2 SYDVKM.

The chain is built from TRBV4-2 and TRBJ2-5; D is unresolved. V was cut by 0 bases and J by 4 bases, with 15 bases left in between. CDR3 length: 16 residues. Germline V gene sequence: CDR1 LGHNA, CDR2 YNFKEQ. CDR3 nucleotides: TGTGCCAGCAGCCAAGACCCCTCTAGAGGTGGAGAGACCCAGTACTTC. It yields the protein CASSQDPSRGGETQYF.

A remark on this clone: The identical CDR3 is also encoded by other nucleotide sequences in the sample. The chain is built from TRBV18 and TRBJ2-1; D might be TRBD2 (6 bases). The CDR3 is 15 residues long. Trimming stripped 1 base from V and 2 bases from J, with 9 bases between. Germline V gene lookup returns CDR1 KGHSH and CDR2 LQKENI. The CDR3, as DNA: TGTGCCAGCTCACCACTTGGAGGGACCTACAATGAGCAGTTCTTC. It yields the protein CASSPLGGTYNEQFF.

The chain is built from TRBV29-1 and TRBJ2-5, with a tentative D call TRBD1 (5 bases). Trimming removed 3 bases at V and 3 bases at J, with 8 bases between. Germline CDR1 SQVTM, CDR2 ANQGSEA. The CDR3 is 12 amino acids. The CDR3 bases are TGCAGCGTTGACTCCAGGGAAGAGACCCAGTACTTC. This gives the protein CSVDSREETQYF.

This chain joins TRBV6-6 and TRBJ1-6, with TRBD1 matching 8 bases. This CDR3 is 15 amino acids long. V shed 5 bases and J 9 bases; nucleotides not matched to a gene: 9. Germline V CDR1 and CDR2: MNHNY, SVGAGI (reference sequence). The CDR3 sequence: CASSGGQGKSSPLHF. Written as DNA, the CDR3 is TGTGCCAGCAGTGGAGGACAGGGAAAGAGTTCACCCCTCCACTTT.

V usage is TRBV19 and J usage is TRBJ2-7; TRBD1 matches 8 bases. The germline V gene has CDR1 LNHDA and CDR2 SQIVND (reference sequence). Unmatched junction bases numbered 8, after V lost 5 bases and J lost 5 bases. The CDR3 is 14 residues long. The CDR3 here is CASSFGQGAHEQYF. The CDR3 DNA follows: TGTGCCAGTAGTTTTGGGCAGGGGGCCCACGAGCAGTACTTC.

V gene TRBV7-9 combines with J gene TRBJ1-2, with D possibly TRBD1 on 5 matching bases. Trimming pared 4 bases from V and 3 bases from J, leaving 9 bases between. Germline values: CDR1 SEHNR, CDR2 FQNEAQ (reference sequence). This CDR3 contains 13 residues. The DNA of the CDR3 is TGTGCCAGCAGCTCGGACACTTACTATGGCTACACCTTC. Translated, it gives CASSSDTYYGYTF.

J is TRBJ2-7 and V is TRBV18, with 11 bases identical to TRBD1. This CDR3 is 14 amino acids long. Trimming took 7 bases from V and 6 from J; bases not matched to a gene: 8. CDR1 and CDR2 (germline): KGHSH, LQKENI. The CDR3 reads CASFDGTGGGEQYF. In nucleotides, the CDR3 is TGTGCCAGCTTTGACGGGACAGGGGGGGGCGAGCAGTACTTC.

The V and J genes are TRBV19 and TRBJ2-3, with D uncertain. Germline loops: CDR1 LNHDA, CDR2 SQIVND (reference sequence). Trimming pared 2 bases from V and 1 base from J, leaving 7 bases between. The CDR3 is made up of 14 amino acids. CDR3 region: CASSIRVGTDTQYF. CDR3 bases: TGTGCCAGTAGTATACGGGTTGGCACAGATACGCAGTATTTT.

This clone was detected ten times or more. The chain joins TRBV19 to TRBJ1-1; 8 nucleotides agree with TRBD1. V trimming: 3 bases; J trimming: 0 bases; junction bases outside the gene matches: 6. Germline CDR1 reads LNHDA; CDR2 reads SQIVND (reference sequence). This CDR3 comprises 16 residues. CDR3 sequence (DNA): TGTGCCAGTAGTATGATCAGGGGGCCCATGAACACTGAAGCTTTCTTT. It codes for CASSMIRGPMNTEAFF.

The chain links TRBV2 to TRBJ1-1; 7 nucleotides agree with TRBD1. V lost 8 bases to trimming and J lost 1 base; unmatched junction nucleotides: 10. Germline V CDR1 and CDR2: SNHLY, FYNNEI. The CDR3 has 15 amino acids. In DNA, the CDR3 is TGTGCCAGCGACCCCCGACAGGGAGAGAACACTGAAGCTTTCTTT. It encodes CASDPRQGENTEAFF.

The CDR3 protein is CASSLGETGKTDTQYF. The CDR3 DNA reads TGTGCCAGCAGCTTGGGAGAGACAGGAAAAACAGATACGCAGTATTTT. V is TRBV7-9 and J is TRBJ2-3; perhaps TRBD1 as D (6 bases). The germline V and J ends were trimmed by 3 bases and 3 bases, with 16 bases remaining between them. The CDR3 contains 16 residues. Per the germline V gene, CDR1 is SEHNR and CDR2 is FQNEAQ (reference sequence).

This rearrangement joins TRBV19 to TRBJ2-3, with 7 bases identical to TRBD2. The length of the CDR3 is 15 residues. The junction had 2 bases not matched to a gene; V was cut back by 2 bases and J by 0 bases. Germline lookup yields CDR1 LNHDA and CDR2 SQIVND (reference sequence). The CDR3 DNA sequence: TGTGCCAGTAGTATAAGCGGGGCCAGCACAGATACGCAGTATTTT. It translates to CASSISGASTDTQYF.

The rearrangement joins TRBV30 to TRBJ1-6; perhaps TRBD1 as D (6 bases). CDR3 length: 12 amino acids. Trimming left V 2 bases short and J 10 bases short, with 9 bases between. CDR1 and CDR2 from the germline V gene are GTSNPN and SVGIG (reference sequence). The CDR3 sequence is CAWSYRVSPLHF. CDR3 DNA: TGTGCCTGGAGTTACAGGGTATCACCCCTCCACTTT.

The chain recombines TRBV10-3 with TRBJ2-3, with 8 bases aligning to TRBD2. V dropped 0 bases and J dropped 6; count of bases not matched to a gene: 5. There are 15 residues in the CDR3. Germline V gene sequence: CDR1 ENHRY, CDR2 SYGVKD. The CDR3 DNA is TGTGCCATCAGTGAGTCAGTCGGCGGGGGGGATACGCAGTATTTT. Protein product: CAISESVGGGDTQYF.

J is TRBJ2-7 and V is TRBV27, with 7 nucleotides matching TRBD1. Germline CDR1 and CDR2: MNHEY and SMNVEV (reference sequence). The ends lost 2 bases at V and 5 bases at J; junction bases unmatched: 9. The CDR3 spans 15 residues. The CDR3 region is CASSLEIPTGNEQYF. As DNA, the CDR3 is TGTGCCAGCAGTTTAGAGATACCGACAGGGAACGAGCAGTACTTC.